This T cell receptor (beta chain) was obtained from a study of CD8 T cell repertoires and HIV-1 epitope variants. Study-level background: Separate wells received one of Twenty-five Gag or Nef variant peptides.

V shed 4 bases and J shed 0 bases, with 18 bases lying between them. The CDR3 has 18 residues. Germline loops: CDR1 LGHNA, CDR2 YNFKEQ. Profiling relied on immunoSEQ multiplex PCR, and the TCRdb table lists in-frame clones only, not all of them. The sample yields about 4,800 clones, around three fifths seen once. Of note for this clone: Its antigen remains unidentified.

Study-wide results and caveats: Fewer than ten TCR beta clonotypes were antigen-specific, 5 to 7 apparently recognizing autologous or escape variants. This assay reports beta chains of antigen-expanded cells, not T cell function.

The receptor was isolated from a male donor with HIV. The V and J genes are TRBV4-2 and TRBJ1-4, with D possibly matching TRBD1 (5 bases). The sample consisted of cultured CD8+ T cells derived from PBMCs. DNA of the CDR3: TGTGCCAGCAGCCCGAGACGGGGGATGGGCCCAACTAATGAAAAACTGTTTTTT. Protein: CASSPRRGMGPTNEKLFF.